This entry concerns a single TCR beta chain. Original methodology: Reference gene primer amplification gave nucleated cell count estimates. Only in-frame clones appear in the TCRdb table, and some are missing; sequencing was by immunoSEQ multiplex PCR. D and trimming were read from the DNA, whereas the V and J calls and clone size are those reported in that table. Here the sample spans under 300,000 clones, approximately 85% being singletons. Germline trimming cut 6 bases from V and 10 bases from J; bases unmatched to any gene: 8. There are 14 residues in the CDR3. From germline, CDR1 is LGHNT and CDR2 FRNRAP. This sample stems from a study of blood T cell repertoires in COVID-19. Whole-study context: The United States, Italy and Spain supplied acute and convalescent COVID-19 samples. T cells, B-cell-depleted T cells, or PBMCs provided the cDNA or gDNA that served as material.

The sample was peripheral blood. The clonotype comes from a man older than 75 with acute or convalescent COVID-19. The chain is built from TRBV12-5 and TRBJ1-6; TRBD1 matches at 8 bases. This CDR3 reads CASGTGQGGSPLHF. CDR3 in DNA: TGTGCTAGTGGAACCGGACAGGGTGGCTCACCCCTCCACTTT.